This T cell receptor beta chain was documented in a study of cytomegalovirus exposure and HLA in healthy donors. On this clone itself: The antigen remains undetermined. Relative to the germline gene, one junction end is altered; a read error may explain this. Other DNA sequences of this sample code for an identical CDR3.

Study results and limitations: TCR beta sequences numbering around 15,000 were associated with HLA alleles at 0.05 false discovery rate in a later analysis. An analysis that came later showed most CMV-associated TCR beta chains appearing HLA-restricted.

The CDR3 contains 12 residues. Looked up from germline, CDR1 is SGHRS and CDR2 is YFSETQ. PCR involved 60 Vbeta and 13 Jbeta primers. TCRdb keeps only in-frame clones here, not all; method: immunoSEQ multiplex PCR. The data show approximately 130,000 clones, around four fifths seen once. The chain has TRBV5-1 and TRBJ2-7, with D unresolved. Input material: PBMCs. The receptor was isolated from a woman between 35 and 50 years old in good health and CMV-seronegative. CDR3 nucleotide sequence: TGCGCCAGCAGCTTACAGCCGGCCGAGCAGTATTTC. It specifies CASSLQPAEQYF.